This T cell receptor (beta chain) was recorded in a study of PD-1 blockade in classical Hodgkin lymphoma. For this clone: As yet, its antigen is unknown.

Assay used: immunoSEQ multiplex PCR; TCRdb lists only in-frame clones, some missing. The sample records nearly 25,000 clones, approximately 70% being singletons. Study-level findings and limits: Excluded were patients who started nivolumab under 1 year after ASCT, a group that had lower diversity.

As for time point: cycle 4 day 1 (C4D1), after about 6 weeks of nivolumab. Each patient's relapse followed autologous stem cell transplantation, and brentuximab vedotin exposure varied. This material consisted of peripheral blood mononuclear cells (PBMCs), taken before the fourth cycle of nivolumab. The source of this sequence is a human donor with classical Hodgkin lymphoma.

DNA of the CDR3: TGTGCCAGCTCACCACCCCCACAGCGATACTCCTACAATGAGCAGTTCTTC. Translated: CASSPPPQRYSYNEQFF. The J gene is TRBJ2-1, the V gene TRBV18, with D uncertain. The germline V and J ends were trimmed by 0 bases and 0 bases, with 12 bases remaining between them. Per germline, CDR1 KGHSH and CDR2 LQKENI. The CDR3 totals 17 residues.